This T cell receptor (beta chain) was found in a study of blood T cell repertoires in COVID-19. Study details: Acute and convalescent COVID-19 samples came from the United States, Italy and Spain. Sample material is recorded as cDNA or gDNA derived from T cells, B-cell-depleted T cells, or PBMCs.

In the original workflow: The authors estimated nucleated cell counts from reference gene primer amplification. The table came from immunoSEQ multiplex PCR; TCRdb's copy has only in-frame clones and leaves some out. Clone size and V and J calls were adopted from that table, with D and trimming inferred from the DNA. Seen here are 200,000 to 250,000 clones, 84% observed once, and the top ten hold 15% to 20%. The table lists this clone with a few counts. The CDR3 is made up of 15 amino acids. The germline V and J ends were trimmed by 0 bases and 2 bases, with 8 bases remaining between them. The V gene's germline CDR1 is MNHEY and CDR2 SVGAGI.

This chain joins TRBV6-5 and TRBJ1-3; D not resolved. Sequencing was carried out using peripheral blood. The sequence derives from a man aged 25 to 40 with active or convalescent COVID-19. Written as DNA, the CDR3 is TGTGCCAGCAGTTACTCGGAGCGTACTGGAAACACCATATATTTT. Protein sequence: CASSYSERTGNTIYF.